What follows are 6 T cell receptor beta chains derived from one specimen sequenced in a study of tumor-infiltrating lymphocytes in primary liver carcinoma. TCR beta cDNA was made from 400 to 500 ng total RNA with a constant-region primer. Each TCR beta library was derived from three nested multiplex PCR rounds that employed slightly modified ARM-PCR. PCR rounds one and two used TRBV1-TRBV30 forward primers with a C-beta reverse primer for around 10 cycles each. TCRdb independently ran MiXCR on the multiplex PCR reads; one entry per CDR3 protein. The table lists around 100,000 distinct CDR3 sequences, about 67% of them singletons, with roughly 12% in the top ten. Co-extracting RNA and DNA was done with roughly 17-32 mg of unsorted bulk tissue as input. Specimen: liver tumor tissue from sampling region 2. Described subset: tumor region T2, inferior pole. These receptors all stem from a woman aged 55-70 years with primary liver carcinoma and hepatitis B virus infection.

Regarding this clonotype: The germline gene is not matched at one end of the junction; a read error may be the cause. V usage is TRBV11-2 and J usage is TRBJ2-3; D gene uncertain. Germline CDR1 is SGHAT and CDR2 is FQNNGV. The CDR3 spans 15 residues. The CDR3 here is CASSPGPASPDTQYF. The CDR3 nucleotides read TGTGCCAGCAGCCCTGGACCAGCGAGCCCAGATACGCAATATTTT. The complete variable domain, with remaining parts taken from reference TRBV11-2 and TRBJ2-3, reads EAGVAQSPRYKIIEKRQSVAFWCNPISGHATLYWYQQILGQGPKLLIQFQNNGVVDDSQLPKDRFSAERLKGVDSTLKIQPAKLEDSAVYLCASSPGPASPDTQYFGPGTRLTVL.

To note about this clonotype: One end of the junction varies from germline; a read error may be responsible. The chain uses TRBV28 and TRBJ2-3; D remains unclear. Germline CDR1 is MDHEN and CDR2 is SYDVKM. The CDR3 extends over 17 amino acids. DNA of the CDR3: TGTGCCAGCAGTTTAAGTTGGCCACAATATAGCACAGATTCGCAGTATTTT. It is translated as CASSLSWPQYSTDSQYF.

On this clonotype itself: This CDR3 fails to terminate in the conserved phenylalanine or tryptophan, so it likely reflects a read error. The J gene is TRBJ1-3, the V gene TRBV11-2; no firm D call. The germline V gene has CDR1 SGHAT and CDR2 FQNNGV. The CDR3 is 13 residues long. V was cut by 2 bases and J by 6 bases, with 8 bases left in between. The CDR3 reads CASSLLAENTIYI. Written as DNA, the CDR3 is TGTGCCAGCAGCTTACTAGCTGAAAACACCATATATATT.

About this clonotype: The CDR3 end shows no conserved phenylalanine or tryptophan, and so a read error is likely. This rearrangement joins TRBV10-2 to TRBJ2-1; perhaps D is TRBD1 or TRBD2 (6 bases each). The V end lost 3 bases, the J end lost 6 bases, and 15 bases lay between the germline ends. The germline CDR1 and CDR2 sequences are WSHSY and SAAADI. CDR3 size: 15 residues. The CDR3 sequence: CASSDGGHSSNEQFL. The CDR3 DNA reads TGCGCCAGCAGTGATGGGGGGCACTCATCCAATGAGCAGTTCCTC.

The rearrangement uses TRBV10-3 and TRBJ1-1; 9 bases agree with TRBD1. This CDR3 has 13 residues. Trimming at V came to 6 bases and at J to 4 bases, leaving 3 bases not matched to a gene. Per germline, CDR1 ENHRY and CDR2 SYGVKD. The chain's CDR3 is CAIRPGQGTEAFF. The CDR3 DNA follows: TGTGCCATCAGACCGGGACAGGGCACTGAAGCTTTCTTT.

V gene TRBV29-1 combines with J gene TRBJ1-2; D perhaps matches TRBD1 (5 bases). Germline V gives CDR1 SQVTM, CDR2 ANQGSEA. This CDR3 has 14 amino acids. The V end was cut by 6 bases, the J end by 7 bases, with 21 bases between. The CDR3 is CSVATWGASPGYTF. The CDR3, as DNA: TGCAGCGTCGCGACATGGGGCGCATCCCCTGGCTACACCTTC.